This T cell receptor beta chain derives from a study of T-cell reconstitution after alpha-beta-depleted transplantation in children. For TCRbeta, the library was prepared with unique molecular identifiers. TCRdb itself ran the PCR reads through MiXCR, one entry per CDR3 protein. The profile covers some 550,000 distinct CDR3 sequences, with around 20% appearing a single time and less than 4% taken by the ten largest. Germline-derived CDR1 and CDR2 are SGHVS and FNYEAQ. The CDR3 sequence is 15 residues long. V was shortened by 3 bases and J by 2 bases, with 14 bases between the two germline ends. Sequences were derived from PBMCs from the stem cell graft donor, sampled from the stem cell graft. The rearrangement links TRBV7-6 to TRBJ2-7; D not resolved. This clonotype was sampled from a human donor who donated a stem cell graft to a child with acute lymphoblastic leukemia. CDR3 amino acids: CASSLGLGKAYEQYF. CDR3 sequence (DNA): TGTGCCAGCAGCTTGGGTCTAGGAAAAGCCTACGAGCAGTACTTC.